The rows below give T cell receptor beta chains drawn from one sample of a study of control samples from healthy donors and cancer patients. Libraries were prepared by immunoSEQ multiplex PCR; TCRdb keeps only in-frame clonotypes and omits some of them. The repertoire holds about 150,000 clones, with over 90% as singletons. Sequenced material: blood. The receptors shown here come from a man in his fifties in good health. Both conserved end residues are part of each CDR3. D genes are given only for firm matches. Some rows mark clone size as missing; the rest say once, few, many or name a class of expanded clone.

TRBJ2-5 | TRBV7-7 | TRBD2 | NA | CASGNLAGGAQYF | TGTGCTAGCGGAAACTTAGCGGGAGGGGCCCAGTACTTC
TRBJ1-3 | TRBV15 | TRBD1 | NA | CATSRAGGENTIYF | TGTGCCACCAGCAGAGCAGGGGGTGAAAACACCATATATTTT
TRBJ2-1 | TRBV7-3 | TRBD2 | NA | CASSPRTSGDNEQFF | TGTGCCAGCAGCCCTCGGACTAGCGGGGACAATGAGCAGTTCTTC
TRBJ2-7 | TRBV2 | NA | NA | CASIEETQQYF | TGTGCCAGCATCGAGGAGACTCAGCAGTACTTC
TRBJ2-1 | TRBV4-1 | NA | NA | CASSQGQGGEQFF | TGCGCCAGCAGCCAAGGACAGGGAGGGGAGCAGTTCTTC
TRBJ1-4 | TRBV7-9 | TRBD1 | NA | CASSRTDRGEKLFF | TGTGCCAGCAGCCGGACGGACAGGGGAGAAAAACTGTTTTTT
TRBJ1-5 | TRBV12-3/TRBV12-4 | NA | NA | CASSLTGNQPQHF | TGTGCCAGCAGTTTGACCGGTAATCAGCCCCAGCATTTT
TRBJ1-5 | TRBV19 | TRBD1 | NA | CASTFDRVEPQHF | TGTGCCAGTACCTTCGACAGGGTTGAACCCCAGCATTTT
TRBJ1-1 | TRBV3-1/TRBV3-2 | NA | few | CASSQDLGGAEAFF | TGTGCCAGCAGCCAAGATCTAGGGGGTGCTGAAGCTTTCTTT
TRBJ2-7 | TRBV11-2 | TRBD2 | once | CASSRTSVLTEQYF | TGTGCCAGCAGCAGGACTAGCGTGTTGACCGAGCAGTACTTC
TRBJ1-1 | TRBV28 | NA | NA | CASRLQGWKAFF | TGTGCCAGCAGACTACAGGGATGGAAAGCTTTCTTT
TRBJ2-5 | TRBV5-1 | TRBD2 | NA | CASSPGEGLETQYF | TGCGCCAGCAGCCCCGGGGAGGGTCTCGAGACCCAGTACTTC
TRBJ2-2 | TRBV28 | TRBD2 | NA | CASSPPGLAGVGELFF | TGTGCCAGCAGTCCACCGGGACTAGCGGGAGTAGGGGAGCTGTTTTTT
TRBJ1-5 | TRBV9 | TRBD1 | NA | CASSVGTGVNQPQHF | TGTGCCAGCAGCGTAGGGACAGGGGTCAATCAGCCCCAGCATTTT
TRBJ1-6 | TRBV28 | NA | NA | CASQTVIGDNSPLHF | TGTGCCAGCCAAACCGTTATCGGAGATAATTCACCCCTCCACTTT
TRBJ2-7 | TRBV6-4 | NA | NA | CASMVPRVHSYEQYF | TGTGCCAGCATGGTGCCAAGGGTCCACTCCTACGAGCAGTACTTC
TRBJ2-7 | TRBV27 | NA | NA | CASSLWEGATEQYF | TGTGCCAGCAGTTTATGGGAGGGGGCGACCGAGCAGTACTTC